This TCR beta chain was identified in a study of blood T cell repertoires in COVID-19. Study in general: In each case, the material was cDNA or gDNA derived from T cells, B-cell-depleted T cells, or PBMCs.

The Seattle patients joined while their infection was active and were tracked longitudinally afterward. The germline CDR1 and CDR2 sequences are SGDLS and YYNGEE. Germline trimming cut 2 bases from V and 0 bases from J; bases unmatched to any gene: 4. CDR3 length equals 15 residues. The protocol was immunoSEQ multiplex PCR, while the TCRdb copy is restricted to in-frame clones and leaves out a portion. The repertoire holds around 150,000 clones, with around 92% as singletons. Sequencing was carried out using peripheral blood. This clonotype was obtained from a man aged 25-40 years with COVID-19, enrolled during active disease. The chain couples TRBV9 to TRBJ1-2, with 7 bases lining up with TRBD1. CDR3 region: CASSVGQDPNYGYTF. Written as DNA, the CDR3 is TGTGCCAGCAGCGTTGGACAGGACCCTAACTATGGCTACACCTTC. Full variable domain (rest looked up from reference TRBV9 and TRBJ1-2): DSGVTQTPKHLITATGQRVTLRCSPRSGDLSVYWYQQSLDQGLQFLIQYYNGEERAKGNILERFSAQQFPDLHSELNLSSLELGDSALYFCASSVGQDPNYGYTFGSGTRLTVV.